The 21 T cell receptor beta chains below were found in one sample sequenced in a study of immune heterogeneity within non-small cell lung tumors. Bulk tumor genomic DNA, about 620 ng per sample, was used as template. Each primary tumor yielded several biopsies, collected far apart from one another at surgery. Newly diagnosed with untreated non-small cell lung cancer, the patients underwent curative surgery. TCR beta CDR3 amplification used multiplex PCR with 32 V and 13 J primers. TCRdb analysed the multiplex PCR reads with MiXCR anew, one entry per CDR3 protein. The sample holds about 23,000 distinct CDR3 sequences, about 25% seen once. Sequenced input: lung tumor tissue. The receptors here all came from a man between 35 and 55 years old with non-small cell lung cancer.

Concerning this clonotype itself: A clone one base away is much larger, so this may be a read error. The gene calls are TRBV6-5 and TRBJ1-3; possible D gene TRBD1, 6 bases. Germline V CDR1 and CDR2: MNHEY, SVGAGI. The CDR3 totals 15 residues. CDR3 region: CASSSQGISVNTIYF. The DNA for the CDR3 is TGTGCCAGCAGTTCACAGGGAATCTCTGTAAACACCATATATTTT.

This clonotype is deemed medium-sized. The chain is built from TRBV19 and TRBJ2-3, with no clear D. The CDR3 length is 13 residues. CDR1 is LNHDA, CDR2 SQIVND, per germline (reference sequence). The ends were cut back, 4 bases at V and 5 bases at J, with 10 bases in the middle. The chain's CDR3 is CASSSKRGDTQYF. For the CDR3, the DNA is TGTGCCAGTAGTAGTAAGCGAGGAGATACGCAGTATTTT.

This clonotype was seen a handful of times. V is TRBV5-1 and J is TRBJ1-6; tentative D call: TRBD1 (6 bases). CDR1 and CDR2 from the germline V gene are SGHRS and YFSETQ. The CDR3 consists of 14 residues. V was trimmed by 3 bases and J by 7 bases, leaving 11 bases between them. The CDR3 region is CASSSQGRNSPLHF. The CDR3 region has the DNA TGCGCCAGCAGCTCCCAGGGGAGGAATTCACCCCTCCACTTT.

This clonotype has ten or more counts. V is TRBV7-2 and J is TRBJ1-6, with D perhaps TRBD1 (5 bases). This CDR3 spans 14 amino acids. Trimming took off 5 bases at V and 10 bases at J, with 15 bases between the two ends. CDR1 and CDR2 (germline): SGHTA, FQGNSA. CDR3 nucleotide sequence: TGTGCCAGCAGCGTAAGGCAGGGTCGGTCACCCCTCCACTTT. This encodes CASSVRQGRSPLHF.

By sample fraction, this clonotype is medium-sized. J is TRBJ2-1 and V is TRBV7-9, with D hard to call. The CDR3 extends over 12 amino acids. Trimming removed 3 bases from V and 9 bases from J, with 9 bases in between. CDR1 SEHNR and CDR2 FQNEAQ come from the germline V gene (reference sequence). The CDR3 protein is CASSFVYAEQFF. The CDR3 coding sequence is TGTGCCAGCAGCTTTGTGTACGCTGAGCAGTTCTTC.

This clonotype was seen repeatedly, ten times or more. The chain employs TRBV19 and TRBJ2-1, with TRBD2 as a possible D gene (6 bases). The V end was cut by 0 bases, the J end by 0 bases, with 6 bases between. Germline lookup yields CDR1 LNHDA and CDR2 SQIVND (reference sequence). This CDR3 region has 15 residues. In nucleotides, the CDR3 is TGTGCCAGTAGTATAGACGGGAGCTCCTACAATGAGCAGTTCTTC. Encoded protein: CASSIDGSSYNEQFF.

On this clonotype: Just one base apart from a much larger clone, this may be a read error. This chain joins TRBV19 and TRBJ1-2; D perhaps matches TRBD1 (5 bases). V lost 7 bases and J 5 bases, leaving 14 bases between the germline ends. Germline V gene sequence: CDR1 LNHDA, CDR2 SQIVND (reference sequence). The CDR3 loop spans 13 amino acids. DNA for the CDR3: TGTGCCAGTACCTTGGGCAGGGCTTATGGCTACACCTTC. As protein: CASTLGRAYGYTF.

The sample holds many counts of this clonotype. The chain's CDR3 is CASRVGLRGYTF. CDR3 sequence (DNA): TGTGCCAGCAGGGTGGGACTCCGTGGCTACACCTTC. This rearrangement joins TRBV6-1 to TRBJ1-2, with D possibly matching TRBD1 (5 bases). V lost 6 bases to trimming and J lost 7 bases, with 12 bases between them. CDR3 size: 12 residues. The germline gives CDR1 MNHNS, CDR2 SASEGT.

This chain uses TRBV5-8 with TRBJ2-2; D unresolved. V was trimmed by 2 bases and J by 1 base, leaving 6 bases between them. Germline V gene lookup returns CDR1 SGHTS and CDR2 YDEGEE. The CDR3 covers 14 residues. The CDR3: CASSFPRNTGELFF. CDR3 DNA: TGTGCCAGCAGCTTCCCCAGGAACACCGGGGAGCTGTTTTTT.

This clonotype was seen at least ten times. This chain links TRBV5-1 with TRBJ2-1; a possible D gene is TRBD2 (5 bases). V lost 0 bases and J lost 2, with 9 bases in between. From germline, CDR1 is SGHRS and CDR2 YFSETQ. This CDR3 contains 15 residues. CDR3 loop: CASSLGGHTYNEQFF. The CDR3 DNA reads as TGCGCCAGCAGCTTGGGCGGGCATACCTACAATGAGCAGTTCTTC.

CDR3 DNA sequence: TGTGCCAGCAGTGAGGACAGGGGGGGCACTGAAGCTTTCTTT. This translates into CASSEDRGGTEAFF. This sequence joins TRBV6-1 and TRBJ1-1, with 10 bases lining up with TRBD1. V lost 3 bases to trimming and J lost 4 bases; unmatched junction nucleotides: 2. The CDR3 contains 14 residues. Germline assignment: CDR1 MNHNS and CDR2 SASEGT.

In its sample, this clonotype was seen many times. The chain uses TRBV6-2 or TRBV6-3 and TRBJ2-1; D is perhaps TRBD1 (5 bases). This CDR3 has 14 amino acids. Per germline, CDR1 MNHEY and CDR2 SVGEGT. V dropped 7 bases and J dropped 0 bases, with 10 bases sitting between them. The CDR3: CASTDIYSYNEQFF. The CDR3 DNA follows: TGTGCCAGCACGGACATCTACTCCTACAATGAGCAGTTCTTC.

This clonotype was seen at least ten times. The chain recombines TRBV20-1 with TRBJ2-5; D remains unclear. Deletions cut 0 bases from V and 5 bases from J, with 4 bases between. CDR1 and CDR2 (germline): DFQATT, SNEGSKA (reference sequence). CDR3 size: 11 residues. The CDR3 loop is CSARDWETQYF. CDR3 sequence (DNA): TGCAGTGCTAGAGACTGGGAGACCCAGTACTTC.

Concerning this clonotype: Just one base apart from a much larger clone, this may be a read error. This CDR3 reads CASSVIREQYF. For the CDR3, the DNA is TGTGCCAGCAGTGTCATTCGCGAGCAGTACTTC. This rearrangement joins TRBV6-4 to TRBJ2-7, with no clear D. V was shortened by 4 bases and J by 6 bases, with 7 bases between the two germline ends. Germline-derived CDR1 and CDR2 are MRHNA and SNTAGT. This CDR3 region has 11 residues.

This clonotype is medium-sized by share. The gene calls are TRBV19 and TRBJ1-2; 9 bases line up with TRBD1. The J segment lost 8 bases and the V segment lost 3 bases, leaving 19 bases of the junction unmatched. Germline V CDR1 and CDR2: LNHDA, SQIVND (reference sequence). The CDR3 extends over 18 amino acids. The CDR3: CASSIPGQGGRFSGGYTF. The CDR3 DNA sequence: TGTGCCAGTAGTATTCCGGGACAGGGAGGAAGGTTTTCGGGAGGCTACACCTTC. Using reference TRBV19 and TRBJ1-2 for the parts outside the CDR3, the full variable domain is DGGITQSPKYLFRKEGQNVTLSCEQNLNHDAMYWYRQDPGQGLRLIYYSQIVNDFQKGDIAEGYSVSREKKESFPLTVTSAQKNPTAFYLCASSIPGQGGRFSGGYTFGSGTRLTVV.

The table lists this clonotype with many counts. The V and J genes are TRBV6-6 and TRBJ2-2, with TRBD1 identical over 11 bases. The germline CDR1 and CDR2 sequences are MNHNY and SVGAGI (reference sequence). V was clipped by 2 bases and J by 8 bases; unmatched bases: 7. The CDR3 loop spans 16 amino acids. DNA of the CDR3: TGTGCCAGCAGTTACGGAGGACAGGGGGCCGTGGGGGAGCTGTTTTTT. Amino acids: CASSYGGQGAVGELFF.

This clonotype has a handful of counts. An end of the junction does not agree with germline; a read error may underlie this. The chain combines TRBV16 with TRBJ1-5; D possibly corresponds to TRBD1 (6 bases). In germline, CDR1 is KGHSY, CDR2 FQNENV. This CDR3 has 14 amino acids. DNA for the CDR3: TGTACCAGCAGCCAATCGCCAGGGACACAGCCCCAGCATTTT. Residues: CTSSQSPGTQPQHF. Drawing the rest from reference TRBV16 and TRBJ1-5, the complete variable domain is GEEVAQTPKHLVRGEGQKAKLYCAPIKGHSYVFWYQQVLKNEFKFLISFQNENVFDETGMPKERFSAKCLPNSPCSLEIQATKLEDSAVYFCTSSQSPGTQPQHFGDGTRLSIL.

This clonotype came up many times. The DNA for the CDR3 is TGTGCCAGCAGCCTCACGTGGGGGAGGGCCCAGTACGAGCAGTACTTC. Translating it yields CASSLTWGRAQYEQYF. The V call is TRBV7-2, the J call TRBJ2-7; 7 bases match TRBD2. This CDR3 is built from 16 residues. The germline gives CDR1 SGHTA, CDR2 FQGNSA. The V and J ends lost 5 bases and 4 bases, in that order; junction bases with no gene match: 14.

V is TRBV5-1 and J is TRBJ1-6; D gene ambiguous. The CDR3 runs to 16 residues. The V and J ends lost 2 bases and 8 bases respectively, with 17 bases between them. Germline V gene data show CDR1 as SGHRS and CDR2 as YFSETQ. The CDR3 coding sequence is TGCGCCAGCAGCTTCGATGGGCGGGGATTGGATTCACCCCTCCACTTT. Amino acids: CASSFDGRGLDSPLHF.

The sample holds many counts of this clonotype. The chain carries TRBV6-1 and TRBJ2-7; D ambiguous. This CDR3 is built from 12 residues. With 3 bases removed from V and 7 bases from J, the gap between germline ends came to 10 bases. CDR1 and CDR2 (germline): MNHNS, SASEGT. CDR3 nucleotides: TGTGCCAGCAGTGACCGCGTTTGGGAGCAGTACTTC. The encoded protein is CASSDRVWEQYF.

This clonotype was seen only a few times. V is TRBV9 and J is TRBJ1-4, with TRBD1 as a possible D gene (5 bases). Germline V CDR1 and CDR2: SGDLS, YYNGEE. Trimming removed 2 bases from V and 7 bases from J, with 9 bases in between. The CDR3 runs to 13 residues. The CDR3 nucleotides read TGTGCCAGCAGCGTTGGGACCGGTGAAAAACTGTTTTTT. It codes for CASSVGTGEKLFF.